The source of this T cell receptor beta chain is a study of glioma-infiltrating T cells after dendritic cell vaccination. Blood PBMC samples: pre-vaccination, two weeks post third vaccination, and at tumor progression. Libraries were prepared by immunoSEQ multiplex PCR; TCRdb keeps only in-frame clonotypes and omits some of them. The sample has 65,000 to 90,000 clones; roughly four fifths are singletons. The germline V and J ends were trimmed by 6 bases and 1 base, with 15 bases remaining between them. Germline CDR1 reads ENHRY; CDR2 reads SYGVKD. The CDR3 extends over 15 amino acids. The chain combines TRBV10-3 with TRBJ2-5; D is perhaps TRBD1 (5 bases). The sequenced sample was blood, obtained before dendritic cell vaccination. The sequence was obtained from a human donor with glioblastoma. The CDR3 protein is CAISGLSQGQETQYF. In DNA, the CDR3 is TGTGCCATCAGCGGCCTATCGCAGGGCCAAGAGACCCAGTACTTC.